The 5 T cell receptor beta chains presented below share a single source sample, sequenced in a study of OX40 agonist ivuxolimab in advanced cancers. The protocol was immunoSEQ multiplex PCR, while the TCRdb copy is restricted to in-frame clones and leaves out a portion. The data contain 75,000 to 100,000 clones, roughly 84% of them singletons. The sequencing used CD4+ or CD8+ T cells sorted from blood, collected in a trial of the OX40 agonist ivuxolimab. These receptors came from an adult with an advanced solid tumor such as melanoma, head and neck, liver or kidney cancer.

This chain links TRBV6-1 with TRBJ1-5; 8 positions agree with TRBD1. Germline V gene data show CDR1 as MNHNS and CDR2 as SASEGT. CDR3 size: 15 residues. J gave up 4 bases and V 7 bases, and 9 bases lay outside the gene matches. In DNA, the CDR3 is TGTGCCAGCAAAATTAGCAGGGGGCTAAATCAGCCCCAGCATTTT. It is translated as CASKISRGLNQPQHF.

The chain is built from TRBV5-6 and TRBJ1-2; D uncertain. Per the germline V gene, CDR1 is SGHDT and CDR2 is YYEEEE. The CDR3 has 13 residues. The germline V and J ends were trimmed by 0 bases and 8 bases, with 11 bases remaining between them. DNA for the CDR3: TGTGCCAGCAGCTTGGGGGTACAGTACGGCTACACCTTC. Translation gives CASSLGVQYGYTF.

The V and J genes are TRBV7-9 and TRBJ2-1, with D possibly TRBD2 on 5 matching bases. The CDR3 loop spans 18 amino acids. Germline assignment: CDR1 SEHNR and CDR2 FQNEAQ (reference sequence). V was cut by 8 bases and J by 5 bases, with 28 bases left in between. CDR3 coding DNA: TGTGCCAGCTGCCCCGGGGAATGGTATAGCCGAACCAACAATGAGCAGTTCTTC. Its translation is CASCPGEWYSRTNNEQFF.

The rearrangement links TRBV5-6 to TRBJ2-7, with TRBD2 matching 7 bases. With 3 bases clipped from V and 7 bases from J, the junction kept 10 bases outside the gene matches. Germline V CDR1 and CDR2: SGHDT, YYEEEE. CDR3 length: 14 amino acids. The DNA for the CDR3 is TGTGCCAGCAGCTGGCCGGGGCGGACTAGGGAGCAGTACTTC. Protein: CASSWPGRTREQYF. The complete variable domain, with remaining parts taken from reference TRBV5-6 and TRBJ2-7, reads DAGVTQSPTHLIKTRGQQVTLRCSPKSGHDTVSWYQQALGQGPQFIFQYYEEEERQRGNFPDRFSGHQFPNYSSELNVNALLLGDSALYLCASSWPGRTREQYFGPGTRLTVT.

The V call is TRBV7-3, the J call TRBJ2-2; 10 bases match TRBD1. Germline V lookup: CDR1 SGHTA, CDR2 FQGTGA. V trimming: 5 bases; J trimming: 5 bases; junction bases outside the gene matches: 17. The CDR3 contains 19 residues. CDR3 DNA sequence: TGTGCCAGCAGCAAAAAGCACGCCGGGACAGGGGCGCCTACCGGGGAGCTGTTTTTT. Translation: CASSKKHAGTGAPTGELFF.